These 10 T cell receptor beta chains came from one sample sequenced in a study of T cells in Graves' hyperthyroidism and ophthalmopathy. The investigators amplified TCR beta CDR3 regions from RNA transcripts. HTBI primers were used for first-round RT-PCR of the TCR CDR3. Using its own MiXCR run on the multiplex PCR reads, TCRdb lists one record per CDR3 protein. The sample contains around 700,000 distinct CDR3 sequences, under 20% of which appear only once. The sample consisted of blood. Receptors were obtained from a woman in her fifties or sixties with Graves' hyperthyroidism that later progressed to Graves' ophthalmopathy.

This clonotype has a count of ten or more. The genes are TRBV30 and TRBJ2-1; 7 nucleotides agree with TRBD1. Per the germline V gene, CDR1 is GTSNPN and CDR2 is SVGIG (reference sequence). V shed 0 bases, J shed 13 bases, and the junction held 6 bases outside the gene matches. This CDR3 is built from 12 residues. Here the CDR3 reads CAWSVLGQRQFF. Here the CDR3 DNA reads TGTGCCTGGAGTGTACTGGGACAGAGACAGTTCTTC.

V is TRBV4-1 and J is TRBJ2-7, with TRBD1 matching 12 bases. Germline values: CDR1 MGHRA, CDR2 YSYEKL. The CDR3 contains 17 residues. J lost 4 bases, V lost 2 bases, and 9 bases had no gene match. DNA of the CDR3: TGCGCCAGCAGCCAAAGTACCGGGACAGGGGGCTGGTACGAGCAGTACTTC. This codes for CASSQSTGTGGWYEQYF.

This clonotype was seen only a few times. The rearrangement joins TRBV20-1 to TRBJ2-7; 12 bases fit TRBD2. Per the germline V gene, CDR1 is DFQATT and CDR2 is SNEGSKA (reference sequence). The CDR3 consists of 14 residues. V shed 6 bases, J shed 1 base, and the junction held 4 bases outside the gene matches. CDR3 in amino acids: CSAGLAGRSYEQYF. DNA of the CDR3: TGCAGTGCAGGACTAGCGGGGAGATCCTACGAGCAGTACTTC.

There are a few counts of this clonotype. This chain joins TRBV15 and TRBJ2-7; the D call may be TRBD1 or TRBD2 (5 bases each). V was clipped by 3 bases and J by 4 bases, with 10 bases between them. The CDR3 covers 13 residues. Germline assignment: CDR1 LNHNV and CDR2 YYDKDF (reference sequence). The CDR3 protein is CATSRGEKYEQYF. As DNA, the CDR3 is TGTGCCACCAGCAGGGGGGAAAAGTACGAGCAGTACTTC.

This clonotype appeared many times. The rearrangement joins TRBV5-1 to TRBJ2-3; D is ambiguous. V gave up 0 bases and J gave up 2 bases, with 13 bases separating them. The CDR3 consists of 16 residues. From germline, CDR1 is SGHRS and CDR2 YFSETQ. In DNA, the CDR3 is TGCGCCAGCAGCTTGGGTCAATTCGAGGACACAGATACGCAGTATTTT. It yields the protein CASSLGQFEDTDTQYF.

This clonotype was counted ten times or more. The chain recombines TRBV7-2 with TRBJ1-1; D possibly corresponds to TRBD1 (5 bases). CDR3 length: 11 amino acids. V was pared by 3 bases and J by 10 bases, with 9 bases between. Germline CDR1 SGHTA, CDR2 FQGNSA. As DNA, the CDR3 is TGTGCCAGCAGCTTTATAAGGGGAGCTTTCTTT. It translates to CASSFIRGAFF.

This clonotype was counted at least ten times. CDR3 region: CASSAPVGELFF. In nucleotides, the CDR3 is TGTGCCAGCAGCGCTCCCGTCGGGGAGCTGTTTTTT. This chain joins TRBV11-2 and TRBJ2-2, with unresolved D. CDR1 is SGHAT, CDR2 FQNNGV, per germline. The CDR3 contains 12 residues. The V end was cut by 5 bases, the J end by 7 bases, with 8 bases between.

The J gene is TRBJ1-2, the V gene TRBV6-2 or TRBV6-3; D is undetermined. V was cut by 6 bases and J by 3 bases, with 8 bases left in between. The germline gives CDR1 MNHEY, CDR2 SVGEGT. The CDR3 sequence is 12 residues long. CDR3 amino acids: CASSLVHYGYTF. In nucleotides, the CDR3 is TGTGCCAGCAGCCTGGTTCACTATGGCTACACCTTC.

This clonotype was recorded a few times. The rearrangement links TRBV12-3 or TRBV12-4 to TRBJ2-1; 8 bases line up with TRBD1. J gave up 5 bases and V 5 bases, and 5 bases lay outside the gene matches. The CDR3 runs 14 residues. The CDR3 here is CASSMDRADNEQFF. CDR3 sequence (DNA): TGTGCCAGCAGTATGGACAGGGCCGACAATGAGCAGTTCTTC.

This clonotype was picked up many times. V is TRBV18 and J is TRBJ1-5; no firm D call. This CDR3 is built from 13 residues. The ends were cut back, 2 bases at V and 6 bases at J, with 8 bases in the middle. In germline, CDR1 is KGHSH, CDR2 LQKENI. In nucleotides, the CDR3 is TGTGCCAGCTCACCAGAAGGAGGTCAGCCCCAGCATTTT. Translated, it gives CASSPEGGQPQHF.